The 21 T cell receptor beta chains below all came from one sample that was sequenced in a study of T cells in Graves' hyperthyroidism and ophthalmopathy. Amplification yielded TCR beta CDR3 regions, with RNA transcripts as the source. First-round RT-PCR of the TCR CDR3 relied on the HTBI primer set. TCRdb redid the calling of the multiplex PCR reads with MiXCR, one entry per CDR3 protein. The table records around 300,000 distinct CDR3 sequences, roughly a fifth of them present only once. Input material: blood. The receptor source for this set is a middle-aged man with Graves' ophthalmopathy.

This clonotype was found a few times. The chain recombines TRBV7-9 with TRBJ2-7; TRBD1 agrees at 7 bases. V was clipped by 4 bases and J by 6 bases; unmatched bases: 6. The germline gives CDR1 SEHNR, CDR2 FQNEAQ (reference sequence). The CDR3 is 13 amino acids. For the CDR3, the DNA is TGTGCCAGCAGCTCGCCTCCAGGGGGCGAGCAGTACTTC. This translates into CASSSPPGGEQYF.

This chain connects TRBV5-4 to TRBJ1-1; D is uncertain. Between the trimmed V and J ends, which lost 0 bases and 3 bases, there was a span of 3 bases. Germline CDR1 SGHNT, CDR2 YYREEE (reference sequence). The CDR3 is 12 amino acids. CDR3 sequence reads: CASSLEDTEAFF. Here the CDR3 DNA reads TGTGCCAGCAGCTTGGAAGACACTGAAGCTTTCTTT.

This clonotype was counted at least ten times. The chain carries TRBV12-3 or TRBV12-4 and TRBJ2-5, with a tentative D call TRBD1 (5 bases). Trimming left V 2 bases short and J 4 bases short, with 14 bases between. CDR3 length: 15 residues. The CDR3 sequence is CASSLRQGSGETQYF. The CDR3 DNA sequence: TGTGCCAGCAGTTTAAGGCAGGGAAGTGGAGAGACCCAGTACTTC.

This clonotype has more than one count but fewer than ten. The chain is built from TRBV30 and TRBJ2-3; no clear D. V was clipped by 5 bases and J by 7 bases, with 13 bases between them. CDR1 is GTSNPN, CDR2 SVGIG, per germline (reference sequence). The CDR3 runs 12 residues. For the CDR3, the DNA is TGTGCCTGGGGGCTAGACCGCCATACGCAGTATTTT. Its protein product is CAWGLDRHTQYF.

At least ten counts were recorded for this clonotype. V and J are TRBV10-3 and TRBJ2-2, with D possibly being TRBD2 (6 bases). CDR1 and CDR2 from the germline V gene are ENHRY and SYGVKD. CDR3 length: 15 residues. Trimming took off 0 bases at V and 1 base at J, with 6 bases between the two ends. The CDR3 loop is CAISESGGNTGELFF. DNA for the CDR3: TGTGCCATCAGTGAGTCGGGAGGGAACACCGGGGAGCTGTTTTTT.

The chain carries TRBV14 and TRBJ1-2; D is ambiguous. V lost 1 base and J lost 4, with 10 bases in between. From germline, CDR1 is SGHDN and CDR2 FVKESK. This CDR3 has 14 residues. This CDR3 reads CASSQAGGPYGYTF. CDR3 nucleotide sequence: TGTGCCAGCAGCCAAGCAGGAGGGCCCTATGGCTACACCTTC.

This clonotype was seen repeatedly, ten times or more. The genes are TRBV20-1 and TRBJ2-5; TRBD2 aligns across 7 bases. Per the germline V gene, CDR1 is DFQATT and CDR2 is SNEGSKA (reference sequence). With 6 bases clipped from V and 7 bases from J, the junction kept 11 bases outside the gene matches. CDR3 length: 13 amino acids. The CDR3 protein is CSAKAPGRGTQYF. In DNA form, the CDR3 reads TGCAGTGCAAAGGCACCGGGGAGGGGGACCCAGTACTTC.

This clonotype was recorded at least ten times. This chain links TRBV6-2 or TRBV6-3 with TRBJ1-5; D unclear. This CDR3 spans 11 amino acids. Germline CDR1 is MNHEY and CDR2 is SVGEGT. Trimming removed 5 bases from V and 9 bases from J, with 8 bases in between. CDR3 loop: CASSPGWPQHF. The CDR3 coding sequence is TGTGCCAGCAGTCCAGGTTGGCCCCAGCATTTT.

This clonotype was counted at least ten times. V is TRBV18 and J is TRBJ2-3; D gene ambiguous. Per germline, CDR1 KGHSH and CDR2 LQKENI. V was shortened by 2 bases and J by 0 bases, with 6 bases between the two germline ends. The CDR3 totals 14 residues. CDR3 in amino acids: CASSPKPSTDTQYF. The CDR3 coding sequence is TGTGCCAGCTCACCAAAACCGAGCACAGATACGCAGTATTTT.

The CDR3 sequence is CASSASANTGELFF. CDR3 DNA sequence: TGCGCCAGCAGCGCTAGCGCGAACACCGGGGAGCTGTTTTTT. The chain carries TRBV5-1 and TRBJ2-2, with D possibly being TRBD2 (6 bases). V lost 4 bases and J lost 0, with 7 bases in between. From germline, CDR1 is SGHRS and CDR2 YFSETQ. CDR3 length: 14 residues.

The J gene is TRBJ2-1, the V gene TRBV5-6; the D is unclear. This CDR3 is 13 amino acids long. The V gene's germline CDR1 is SGHDT and CDR2 YYEEEE. V shed 0 bases and J shed 7 bases, with 8 bases lying between them. For the CDR3, the DNA is TGTGCCAGCAGCTTGGTGGTCGGGAATGAGCAGTTCTTC. Translation gives CASSLVVGNEQFF.

This clonotype was seen at least ten times. The chain uses TRBV15 and TRBJ2-3; 7 nucleotides match TRBD2. CDR3 length: 18 residues. Trimming removed 0 bases from V and 1 base from J; junction bases left unmatched: 10. CDR1 is LNHNV, CDR2 YYDKDF, per germline (reference sequence). CDR3 protein: CATSRDPAGVRGTDTQYF. CDR3 nucleotide sequence: TGTGCCACCAGCAGAGATCCGGCGGGAGTGAGGGGCACAGATACGCAGTATTTT.

The CDR3 reads CACRRGSNTGELFF. The CDR3, as DNA: TGTGCATGCCGACGGGGAAGTAACACCGGGGAGCTGTTTTTT. The V and J genes are TRBV6-1 and TRBJ2-2; D is perhaps TRBD2 (5 bases). CDR1 and CDR2 (germline): MNHNS, SASEGT. The CDR3 totals 14 residues.

There are many counts of this clonotype. V gene TRBV5-1 combines with J gene TRBJ2-1; the D gene could be TRBD1 or TRBD2 (5 bases each). Germline V lookup: CDR1 SGHRS, CDR2 YFSETQ. Trimming stripped 5 bases from V and 3 bases from J, with 12 bases between. The CDR3 length is 14 residues. CDR3 in DNA: TGCGCCAGCAGGGGGGACGACAGCTACAATGAGCAGTTCTTC. This gives the protein CASRGDDSYNEQFF.

This chain uses TRBV28 with TRBJ2-5; no clear D gene. The CDR3 sequence is 10 residues long. V shed 8 bases and J shed 3 bases, with 4 bases lying between them. Germline CDR1 reads MDHEN; CDR2 reads SYDVKM. CDR3 region: CASGEETQYF. Here the CDR3 DNA reads TGTGCCAGCGGAGAAGAGACCCAGTACTTC.

This clonotype was counted many times. This chain uses TRBV18 with TRBJ2-3, with D possibly being TRBD1 (5 bases). This CDR3 contains 15 residues. CDR1 is KGHSH and CDR2 is LQKENI in the germline V gene. V lost 5 bases and J lost 3, with 15 bases in between. Written as DNA, the CDR3 is TGTGCCAGCTCAAATCAGGGTATGGAAACAGATACGCAGTATTTT. Its protein is CASSNQGMETDTQYF.

The chain uses TRBV4-1 and TRBJ2-7, with 9 bases aligning to TRBD1. The CDR3 has 16 amino acids. V lost 0 bases and J lost 7; bases outside the gene matches: 10. In germline, CDR1 is MGHRA, CDR2 YSYEKL. CDR3 in amino acids: CASSQDRRTGEGEQYF. The CDR3 DNA is TGCGCCAGCAGCCAAGATAGGAGGACAGGGGAGGGGGAGCAGTACTTC.

The chain is built from TRBV28 and TRBJ1-4; possibly TRBD1 for D (5 bases). Trimming removed 6 bases from V and 0 bases from J, with 8 bases in between. Germline V gene lookup returns CDR1 MDHEN and CDR2 SYDVKM. The CDR3 has 14 residues. Here the CDR3 DNA reads TGTGCCAGCAGAGGGGCCGCAACTAATGAAAAACTGTTTTTT. Translating it yields CASRGAATNEKLFF.

At least ten counts were recorded for this clonotype. This rearrangement joins TRBV11-3 to TRBJ2-1, with 7 positions matching TRBD1. This CDR3 contains 14 residues. Per germline, CDR1 SGHNT and CDR2 YENEEA. V lost 5 bases and J lost 3; bases outside the gene matches: 4. The CDR3 loop is CASSPGQDYNEQFF. DNA of the CDR3: TGTGCCAGCAGCCCAGGACAGGACTACAATGAGCAGTTCTTC.

This clonotype was found a few times. The chain carries TRBV7-6 and TRBJ2-7; D uncertain. Trimming took off 6 bases at V and 1 base at J, with 13 bases between the two ends. Germline V gene lookup returns CDR1 SGHVS and CDR2 FNYEAQ. The CDR3 spans 14 residues. DNA for the CDR3: TGTGCCAGCAGACCGTCCCCGGCATCCTACGAGCAGTACTTC. It yields the protein CASRPSPASYEQYF. The complete variable domain, with remaining parts taken from reference TRBV7-6 and TRBJ2-7, reads GAGVSQSPRYKVTKRGQDVALRCDPISGHVSLYWYRQALGQGPEFLTYFNYEAQQDKSGLPNDRFSAERPEGSISTLTIQRTEQRDSAMYRCASRPSPASYEQYFGPGTRLTVT.

Many counts were recorded for this clonotype. This chain uses TRBV28 with TRBJ2-5, with D perhaps matching TRBD1 or TRBD2 (7 bases each). The germline gives CDR1 MDHEN, CDR2 SYDVKM. V lost 4 bases, J lost 2 bases, and 14 bases lay in between. The CDR3 extends over 15 amino acids. The CDR3 reads CASSSPGGGQETQYF. CDR3 DNA: TGTGCCAGCAGTTCCCCAGGGGGAGGGCAAGAGACCCAGTACTTC.